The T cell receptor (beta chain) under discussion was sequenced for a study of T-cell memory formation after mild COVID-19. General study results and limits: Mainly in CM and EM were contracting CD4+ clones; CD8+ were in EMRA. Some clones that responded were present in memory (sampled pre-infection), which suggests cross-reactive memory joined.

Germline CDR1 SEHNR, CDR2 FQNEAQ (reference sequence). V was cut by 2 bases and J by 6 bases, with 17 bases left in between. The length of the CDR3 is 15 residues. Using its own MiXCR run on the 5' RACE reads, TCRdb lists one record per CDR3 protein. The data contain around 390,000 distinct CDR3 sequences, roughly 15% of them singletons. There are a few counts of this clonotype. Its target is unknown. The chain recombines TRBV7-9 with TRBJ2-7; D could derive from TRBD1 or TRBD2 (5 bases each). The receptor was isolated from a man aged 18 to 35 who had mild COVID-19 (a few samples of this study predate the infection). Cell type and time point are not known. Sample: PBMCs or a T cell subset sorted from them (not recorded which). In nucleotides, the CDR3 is TGTGCCAGCAGCTTACACGGGGCAACCCTGAGCGAGCAGTACTTC. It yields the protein CASSLHGATLSEQYF.